Listed here are 13 T cell receptor beta chains from one sample, sequenced in a study of T cell repertoires in cytomegalovirus infection. From the reads, TCRdb called clonotypes with MiXCR, one entry per CDR3 protein. The repertoire holds hundreds of thousands of distinct CDR3 sequences, with 6.5% as singletons. The sequenced material came from PBMCs. Source of these receptors: a human donor in good health (CMV status not recorded). Some clones in this sample may be carry-over from other donors' samples.

This clonotype was seen repeatedly, ten times or more. The V and J genes are TRBV20-1 and TRBJ2-4, with 14 bases identical to TRBD2. V trimming: 3 bases; J trimming: 2 bases; junction bases outside the gene matches: 3. Germline lookup yields CDR1 DFQATT and CDR2 SNEGSKA (reference sequence). The CDR3 has 16 amino acids. CDR3 nucleotides: TGCAGTGCTAGGGGACTAGCGGGGGAGACCAAAAACATTCAGTACTTC. Its protein product is CSARGLAGETKNIQYF.

The rearrangement joins TRBV11-2 to TRBJ2-2; D not resolved. Germline V gene data show CDR1 as SGHAT and CDR2 as FQNNGV. Trimming took 5 bases from V and 2 from J, leaving 9 bases between them. The CDR3 runs to 14 residues. CDR3 coding DNA: TGTGCCAGCAGCCAACCCGTAAACACCGGGGAGCTGTTTTTT. This sequence encodes CASSQPVNTGELFF.

The chain combines TRBV29-1 with TRBJ2-7; 9 nucleotides line up with TRBD1. Germline loops: CDR1 SQVTM, CDR2 ANQGSEA. V was clipped by 7 bases and J by 6 bases; unmatched bases: 10. The CDR3 length is 13 residues. CDR3 DNA sequence: TGCAGCGCAGGTCGGGACAGGGAATCCGAGCAGTACTTC. Translated, it gives CSAGRDRESEQYF.

CDR3 residues: CSVRTTYNEQFF. The CDR3, as DNA: TGCAGCGTTCGGACTACATACAATGAGCAGTTCTTC. The gene calls are TRBV29-1 and TRBJ2-1; the D gene is possibly TRBD2 (6 bases). This CDR3 comprises 12 residues. Between the trimmed V and J ends, which lost 5 bases and 4 bases, there was a span of 9 bases. From germline, CDR1 is SQVTM and CDR2 ANQGSEA.

This clonotype was found many times. V is TRBV28 and J is TRBJ1-1, with D perhaps TRBD1 (5 bases). Trimming shortened V by 6 bases and J by 6 bases, and 17 bases separated the two germline ends. CDR3 length equals 14 residues. Per the germline V gene, CDR1 is MDHEN and CDR2 is SYDVKM. CDR3 DNA: TGTGCCAGCAGGGGTGAGGAGGGGAGGTCTGAAGCTTTCTTT. This sequence encodes CASRGEEGRSEAFF.

This clonotype has ten or more counts. The chain links TRBV7-9 to TRBJ1-1; D is undetermined. Trimming took 4 bases from V and 1 from J, leaving 16 bases between them. The CDR3 has 16 amino acids. Germline V gene lookup returns CDR1 SEHNR and CDR2 FQNEAQ (reference sequence). DNA of the CDR3: TGTGCCAGCAGCTATTACGGCATCCCCACGAACACTGAAGCTTTCTTT. This translates into CASSYYGIPTNTEAFF.

This chain joins TRBV2 and TRBJ2-2; TRBD2 might be the D (5 bases). The V and J ends lost 1 base and 7 bases respectively, with 16 bases between them. The germline gives CDR1 SNHLY, CDR2 FYNNEI. CDR3 length: 16 residues. The CDR3, as DNA: TGTGCCAGCAGTGAAGAACGGCTAGCAGTTAGCGGGGAGCTGTTTTTT. Amino acid sequence: CASSEERLAVSGELFF.

This clonotype appeared a few times. CDR3 nucleotides: TGTGCCAGCAGTGTTGGGGGCACCTACGAGCAGTACTTC. This translates into CASSVGGTYEQYF. The V and J genes are TRBV2 and TRBJ2-7, with D maybe TRBD1 (6 bases). CDR1 is SNHLY, CDR2 FYNNEI, per germline. This CDR3 is 13 amino acids long. V dropped 4 bases and J dropped 2 bases, with 9 bases sitting between them.

This clonotype turned up a few times. This chain connects TRBV24-1 to TRBJ2-2, with 8 bases identical to TRBD2. CDR1 and CDR2 from the germline V gene are KGHDR and SFDVKD. V lost 3 bases to trimming and J lost 5 bases; unmatched junction nucleotides: 7. The CDR3 covers 16 residues. CDR3 sequence reads: CATSDPRGAGTGELFF. CDR3 in DNA: TGTGCCACCAGTGATCCGCGGGGGGCAGGTACCGGGGAGCTGTTTTTT.

The chain employs TRBV14 and TRBJ2-1; D not resolved. The CDR3 extends over 13 amino acids. The germline gives CDR1 SGHDN, CDR2 FVKESK. The germline V and J ends were trimmed by 0 bases and 10 bases, with 10 bases remaining between them. In DNA form, the CDR3 reads TGTGCCAGCAGCCAAGATCTTGCGAGAGAGCAGTTCTTC. It specifies CASSQDLAREQFF.

There are many counts of this clonotype. The chain links TRBV14 to TRBJ2-2, with 8 bases identical to TRBD1. The V and J ends lost 4 bases and 6 bases, in that order; junction bases with no gene match: 10. Per germline, CDR1 SGHDN and CDR2 FVKESK. CDR3 length: 16 residues. The CDR3 protein is CASSLQDRAVSGELFF. CDR3 DNA sequence: TGTGCCAGCAGCCTACAGGACAGGGCAGTGTCCGGGGAGCTGTTTTTT.

This clonotype was seen many times. The chain is built from TRBV14 and TRBJ2-7, with D possibly being TRBD2 (5 bases). V was pared by 0 bases and J by 6 bases, with 24 bases between. Per germline, CDR1 SGHDN and CDR2 FVKESK. The CDR3 runs 18 residues. CDR3 sequence (DNA): TGTGCCAGCAGCCAAGATCTGTTCGCGGGCCAAGATCGACGCGAGCAGTACTTC. Translating it yields CASSQDLFAGQDRREQYF.

This clonotype was seen repeatedly, ten times or more. The genes are TRBV5-6 and TRBJ1-1; D perhaps matches TRBD1 (6 bases). Germline-derived CDR1 and CDR2 are SGHDT and YYEEEE. V was shortened by 4 bases and J by 5 bases, with 15 bases between the two germline ends. CDR3 length: 14 residues. In DNA form, the CDR3 reads TGTGCCAGCAGCCGGGACACCAGAGGGACTGAAGCTTTCTTT. Translated: CASSRDTRGTEAFF.